This TCR beta chain was captured in a study of control samples from healthy donors and cancer patients. This CDR3 is built from 15 residues. With 5 bases removed from V and 4 bases from J, the gap between germline ends came to 15 bases. Germline CDR1 and CDR2: SEHNR and FQNEAQ (reference sequence). On this clone: The same CDR3 also results from other DNA sequences found in this sample.

TCRdb keeps only in-frame clones here, not all; method: immunoSEQ multiplex PCR. The sample holds 110,000 or so clones; approximately 82% are singletons and the top ten take approximately 7%. This receptor was identified in a man younger than 35 in good health. The sample was blood. This rearrangement joins TRBV7-9 to TRBJ1-3; D may be TRBD1 (5 bases). CDR3 sequence: CASSTRTGQGNTIYF. The CDR3 DNA follows: TGTGCCAGCAGCACGAGGACGGGGCAAGGAAACACCATATATTTT.